This T cell receptor (beta chain) was sequenced for a study of cytomegalovirus exposure and HLA in healthy donors (dated by TCRdb to the late 2010s). Background on the whole study: An earlier analysis of about 560 of the donors reported 250 to 350 Gb of sequence data and 117 million unique TCR beta sequences obtained from around 170 million T cells. The T cell repertoires of under 700 subjects were profiled by immunosequencing and related to cytomegalovirus serostatus. Approximately 310 gigabases of sequencing data and approximately 84 million unique TCR sequences were included in an early release covering under 650 HLA-typed donors. A separate validation cohort of roughly 110 different subjects was used in addition to the 666-subject first cohort. The later analysis used no new phenotypic data to find candidate immune exposures, relying instead on TCR beta sequences and their occurrence across donors. HLA typing covered class I and class II loci at four-digit resolution. A later analysis re-analyzed previously published TCR beta repertoires from 666 donors and added high-resolution HLA genotyping to study TCR occurrence patterns. The study combined high-throughput TCR immunosequencing, statistical association of individual TCRs with disease status, and machine learning to predict cytomegalovirus infection status. Every repertoire in the discovery cohort had been generated on one and the same sequencing platform. The study aimed to test whether cataloging public T cell receptors could reveal signatures of past pathogen exposure. On average, roughly 240,000 unique TCR beta nucleotide sequences were sequenced per donor among about 400 genotyped donors of the cohort, with 15% to 20% of those sequences being non-productive. A few DR-DQ haplotypes were treated as single units for association and clustering because of strong linkage in the cohort. The number of donors typed differed by locus, with roughly 620-630 for A, B, C, DRB1 and DQB1, roughly 550 for DQA1, some 570 for DPA1, and some 440 for DPB1. Donor age, sex, ethnicity and CMV serostatus were compiled together with the repertoire data. The genetic ancestry cluster associated with self-reported Caucasian donors included over 80% of the 398 genotyped donors. In a later genetic analysis, genome-wide SNP genotypes for about 55% of the 666 donors were used, and that subset was treated as a discovery cohort. An earlier analysis of about 620 of the donors applied high-throughput TCR beta sequencing to assess whether each TCR beta V gene segment acted as functional or pseudogenic. General study outcomes and caveats: HLA typing was unavailable for some donors at each locus, so association tests used only the typed subset. Because counts were too low, seventeen rarely observed V segments, including chromosome 9 orphons, were excluded from the earlier analysis of 587 of the donors. Some IMGT-functional V segments, including TRBV6-2 and TRBV6-3, could not be distinguished by the 87-base-pair reads and were therefore excluded. Correlated functional status among segregating V segments might reflect linkage disequilibrium, but an unknown experimental factor could not be ruled out. In an earlier analysis of fewer than 700 of the donors, most TCR beta V segments appeared in productive rearrangements about 87% or about 30% of the time, broadly matching IMGT annotations. In vitro tests confirmed that a few of the cytomegalovirus-associated TCR beta chains recognize cytomegalovirus antigens. A cluster of highly shared sequence variants was judged likely to represent a technical artifact of the sequencing pipeline. In a later analysis, several top co-occurrence clusters were reported to appear linked to parvovirus B19, influenza, CMV and Epstein-Barr virus. In a later genetic analysis, fewer N-insertions in productive TCRs were reported among donors in an Asian-associated ancestry cluster than the roughly 640-donor mean. Most CMV-associated TCR beta chains appeared to be HLA-restricted in a later analysis, and the HLA associations seemed to be driven largely by CMV exposure. In both the original and validation cohorts, the classifier was reported to diagnose cytomegalovirus status with high specificity and sensitivity. Only TCR beta chains were sequenced in this cohort, and the absence of alpha or paired-chain data limited detectable features. It was suggested by the authors that the approach could potentially be generalized to other disease states and immunological phenotypes. In the study, around 160 TCR beta chains were listed as associated with cytomegalovirus. Specific HLA alleles were associated with 16,951 TCR beta sequences at a false discovery rate of 0.05 in a later analysis. A further reported finding was that TCR beta sequences accurately predicted the HLA-A and HLA-B alleles for most subjects in the first cohort. In a later analysis, TCR association rates were found to vary across HLA loci, with the most associated TCRs seen for DRB1 alleles and the fewest for HLA-C alleles. In a later genetic analysis, a missense DCLRE1C variant was associated with V-gene and J-gene trimming of TCR beta chains, and the association was replicated in an independent cohort. Most TCR sequences were seen in very few donors, while some public TCRs were found in many individuals. The presence/absence analyses assumed that sequencing depth was roughly uniform across donors, and that assumption may not be true. In a later analysis, HLA-associated TCR beta chains were found to be more clonally expanded and to have lower generation probabilities than equally common non-associated chains. For the cohort, immune exposure information was limited to CMV serostatus. When HLA alleles, especially DR and DQ, strongly co-occurred, attributing TCR associations to individual alleles was difficult.

In total, around 600 healthy bone marrow donors made up the cohort. Cohort members were all nominally healthy when sampled, although unrecorded immune exposures were likely present. The donor tested CMV seropositive, placing the donor among the 250 to 350 seropositive members of the cohort. Each donor provided a peripheral blood sample, and peripheral blood mononuclear cells were used for TCR beta sequencing. The Qiagen DNeasy Blood Extraction Kit was used to extract genomic DNA from the blood cell samples. Sequences SNHLY (CDR1) and FYNNEI (CDR2) are obtained from the germline V gene. The CDR3, from cysteine to phenylalanine, totals 12 residues. CDR3 DNA only is kept here, 36 bases in frame from base 1. The library was generated by the immunoSEQ multiplex PCR assay. The multiplex PCR relied on a mix of 60 forward primers for TCR Vbeta segments and 13 reverse primers for TCR Jbeta segments. The CDR3 region of rearranged TCR beta genes was amplified from genomic DNA with a multiplex PCR assay. The amplified TCR beta libraries were sequenced on the Illumina HiSeq System as 87-base-pair reads. Per the source publication's procedure: In a later analysis, 77 million or so unique TCR beta chains were counted across the approximately 670 repertoires, and about 10 million of these chains were shared by at least two donors. To remove PCR and sequencing errors, raw reads were error-corrected and collapsed into unique sequences using a nearest-neighbor algorithm that merged closely related sequences. V, D and J gene segments were assigned by aligning CDR3 sequences to IMGT reference sequences. For a sequence to be retained, at least a six-nucleotide match to both a V gene segment and a J gene segment was required. Rearrangements were classified as productive when the CDR3 lacked stop codons and remained in frame with V and J, and all other rearrangements were classified as non-productive. Following IMGT convention, CDR3 was defined as the stretch from the second conserved V-encoded cysteine to the conserved J-encoded phenylalanine. The earlier analysis of a few hundred of the donors excluded any sequence lacking an unambiguous match to a single V gene segment. In an earlier analysis of 450 to 750 of the donors, a V segment was called functional when productive rearrangements were above 56.7%, and segregating when the standard deviation between donors exceeded 5%. A statistical classification framework was developed to diagnose cytomegalovirus status using the catalog of TCR beta chain sequences. A later analysis assigned V and J genes by comparing TCR nucleotide sequences with IMGT/GENE-DB human TR gene sequences. In a later analysis, CDR3 sequences and most-parsimonious VDJ recombination scenarios were assigned using the TCRdist pipeline. In a later analysis, every TCR beta chain was defined by the combination of its CDR3 amino acid sequence and its V-gene family, and reads without a unique V-gene family were dropped. As a way to deal with suspected cross-contamination and a sequencing artifact, a later analysis dropped approximately 590 nucleotide sequences that were highly shared and had low generation probability. In a later analysis, a clonal expansion index was calculated for each public chain from normalized within-repertoire ranks of inferred template counts. Generation probabilities in a later analysis came from a VDJ recombination model fitted to out-of-frame rearrangements, and those results were checked against IGoR. A later analysis scored TCR-TCR, TCR-HLA and TCR-CMV co-occurrence with hypergeometric tests, applying a repertoire-size bias correction to TCR pairs. In a later analysis, false discovery rates were estimated by permuting HLA or CMV assignments 20 times. A later analysis grouped co-occurring TCRs with DBSCAN, adding TCRdist sequence similarity when clustering within HLA-allele-positive subsets. Co-occurrence clustering excluded repertoires with fewer than 30,000 or more than 120,000 public chains, plus five with anomalous nucleotide sharing. Entries here come from immuneACCESS through TCRdb and include only in-frame sequences with V and J called. Some clones fail to appear in such tables; in the studies checked, an unresolved V gene covers under half of the shortfall, and the cause of the remainder is unknown. V and J calls and clone size are given by that table; D and trimming were obtained from the DNA. This sample lists 100,000 to 150,000 clones; approximately 77% were detected once. The leading ten clones occupy 4.9% of the sample.

A remark on this clone: Its antigen remains undetermined. Germline is not matched at one junction end, which may reflect a read error.

The sequence came from a man over 45 in good health and CMV-seropositive. The chain is made from TRBV2 and TRBJ2-3; 7 junctional bases match TRBD2. Sequencing input: PBMCs. The nucleotide sequence reads as follows: TGTGCCAGCAGCGAGCGGGGCTTCGGGGCTCCTTTT. This yields the protein CASSERGFGAPF.